This passage covers 7 T cell receptor beta chains from one sample sequenced in a study of cytotoxic CD8 clonotypes in ibrutinib-treated CLL. TCRdb keeps only in-frame clones here, not all; method: immunoSEQ multiplex PCR. Here the sample spans 75,000 to 80,000 clones, 75% to 90% being singletons. The sample was PBMCs, taken after 24 months of ibrutinib treatment. These receptors all come from a human donor with chronic lymphocytic leukemia.

This clone was observed a handful of times. The chain links TRBV19 to TRBJ2-3; D is undetermined. In germline, CDR1 is LNHDA, CDR2 SQIVND (reference sequence). Trimming took 3 bases from V and 6 from J, leaving 4 bases between them. This CDR3 comprises 11 residues. The CDR3 bases are TGTGCCAGTAGTATTGCGGATACGCAGTATTTT. Protein sequence: CASSIADTQYF.

This sequence joins TRBV7-9 and TRBJ2-3; 7 nucleotides line up with TRBD1. The J segment lost 3 bases and the V segment lost 8 bases, leaving 14 bases of the junction unmatched. Germline V gives CDR1 SEHNR, CDR2 FQNEAQ (reference sequence). The CDR3 has 16 amino acids. CDR3 residues: CASRETWTGRTDTQYF. The CDR3 nucleotides are TGTGCCAGCCGTGAAACGTGGACAGGTCGTACAGATACGCAGTATTTT.

CDR3 bases: TGTGCCACAGGACTAGCGGGAGTTCCCGAGCAGTACTTC. This gives the protein CATGLAGVPEQYF. The V and J genes are TRBV10-3 and TRBJ2-7; TRBD2 agrees at 13 bases. The CDR3 consists of 13 residues. V shed 10 bases and J 6 bases; nucleotides not matched to a gene: 6. Germline-derived CDR1 and CDR2 are ENHRY and SYGVKD.

The chain is built from TRBV9 and TRBJ1-3, with 8 bases lining up with TRBD1. Germline V CDR1 and CDR2: SGDLS, YYNGEE. The V gene end was trimmed by 3 bases and the J gene end by 3 bases; junction bases not matched to a gene: 8. The CDR3 is 16 residues long. The CDR3 sequence is CASSGESGGFGNTIYF. In DNA form, the CDR3 reads TGTGCCAGCAGCGGAGAGTCAGGGGGCTTTGGAAACACCATATATTTT.

V usage is TRBV7-2 and J usage is TRBJ2-7; 8 positions agree with TRBD1. Trimming at V came to 4 bases and at J to 3 bases, leaving 5 bases not matched to a gene. CDR1 and CDR2 (germline): SGHTA, FQGNSA. The CDR3 is made up of 14 amino acids. CDR3 in amino acids: CASSSVGQGYEQYF. For the CDR3, the DNA is TGTGCCAGCAGCTCTGTCGGACAGGGCTACGAGCAGTACTTC.

This clone appeared a single time. This sequence joins TRBV12-5 and TRBJ2-1, with no clear D. Germline V gene data show CDR1 as LGHNT and CDR2 as FRNRAP. CDR3 length equals 19 residues. With 3 bases removed from V and 1 base from J, the gap between germline ends came to 22 bases. CDR3 loop: CASGLVPDGRPISYNEQFF. In nucleotides, the CDR3 is TGTGCTAGTGGTTTAGTTCCCGACGGGCGACCGATATCCTACAATGAGCAGTTCTTC. Variable domain in full (rest from reference TRBV12-5 and TRBJ2-1): DARVTQTPRHKVTEMGQEVTMRCQPILGHNTVFWYRQTMMQGLELLAYFRNRAPLDDSGMPKDRFSAEMPDATLATLKIQPSEPRDSAVYFCASGLVPDGRPISYNEQFFGPGTRLTVL.

The sample holds a few counts of this clone. The rearrangement joins TRBV27 to TRBJ2-2; 11 bases map to TRBD2. The CDR3 covers 16 residues. With 3 bases clipped from V and 2 bases from J, the junction kept 2 bases outside the gene matches. The germline CDR1 and CDR2 sequences are MNHEY and SMNVEV (reference sequence). The CDR3 is CASSFLAGGNTGELFF. As DNA, the CDR3 is TGTGCCAGCAGTTTCCTAGCGGGAGGTAACACCGGGGAGCTGTTTTTT.